The 28 T cell receptor beta chains reported below all come from one sample, sequenced in a study of cytomegalovirus exposure and HLA in healthy donors. Primers: 60 Vbeta forward and 13 Jbeta reverse. Sequencing was performed with immunoSEQ multiplex PCR; in TCRdb, only in-frame clones are kept and a portion is missing. The sample carries 150,000 or so clones, about 83% recorded once. Material: PBMCs. Source of these receptors: a man aged 35-49 years in good health and CMV-seropositive.

The CDR3 coding sequence is TGTGCCAGCAGCTCAGGACTATTGAGCTCCTACAATGAGCAGTTCTTC. It is translated as CASSSGLLSSYNEQFF. The chain uses TRBV7-9 and TRBJ2-1, with a tentative D call TRBD2 (6 bases). The CDR3 spans 16 residues. V dropped 4 bases and J dropped 0 bases, with 13 bases sitting between them. Germline V lookup: CDR1 SEHNR, CDR2 FQNEAQ (reference sequence). The variable domain in full, with the rest retrieved from reference TRBV7-9 and TRBJ2-1, is DTGVSQNPRHKITKRGQNVTFRCDPISEHNRLYWYRQTLGQGPEFLTYFQNEAQLEKSRLLSDRFSAERPKGSFSTLEIQRTEQGDSAMYLCASSSGLLSSYNEQFFGPGTRLTVL.

This clone was found once. J is TRBJ1-2 and V is TRBV5-4, with a possible D match to TRBD1 (5 bases). The CDR3 has 13 residues. V was clipped by 1 base and J by 4 bases, with 8 bases between them. CDR1 is SGHNT, CDR2 YYREEE, per germline (reference sequence). DNA for the CDR3: TGTGCCAGCAGCTTGACAGGCCTCTATGGCTACACCTTC. Translated, it gives CASSLTGLYGYTF.

This clone occurred once. The chain couples TRBV7-2 to TRBJ2-3; 7 nucleotides agree with TRBD2. The CDR3 has 16 residues. V lost 1 base to trimming and J lost 6 bases; unmatched junction nucleotides: 10. Germline values: CDR1 SGHTA, CDR2 FQGNSA. The CDR3 DNA reads as TGTGCCAGCAGCTTAGGTACGGGAGCGGGGTTCGATACGCAGTATTTT. Amino acid sequence: CASSLGTGAGFDTQYF.

This sequence joins TRBV10-3 and TRBJ1-1, with D possibly being TRBD1 (6 bases). In germline, CDR1 is ENHRY, CDR2 SYGVKD. This CDR3 has 14 residues. V dropped 3 bases and J dropped 3 bases, with 11 bases sitting between them. The DNA of the CDR3 is TGTGCCATCAGTGACCACAGGGATCACACTGAAGCTTTCTTT. Its protein product is CAISDHRDHTEAFF.

This chain uses TRBV5-4 with TRBJ2-5, with a possible D match to TRBD1 (5 bases). The V gene lost 5 bases and the J gene lost 2 bases, with 10 bases spanning the gap. CDR1 SGHNT and CDR2 YYREEE come from the germline V gene (reference sequence). This CDR3 region has 13 residues. In nucleotides, the CDR3 is TGTGCCAGCAGAAAGGGGCAGCAAGAGACCCAGTACTTC. Translating gives CASRKGQQETQYF.

This clone was detected only once. The chain joins TRBV5-1 to TRBJ2-5; 7 bases map to TRBD1. V trimming: 4 bases; J trimming: 4 bases; junction bases outside the gene matches: 10. The CDR3 runs 15 residues. In germline, CDR1 is SGHRS, CDR2 YFSETQ. CDR3 residues: CASSLMTGSLETQYF. The CDR3 DNA is TGCGCCAGCAGCCTAATGACAGGGAGCCTAGAGACCCAGTACTTC.

This sequence joins TRBV19 and TRBJ2-7, with 9 bases matching TRBD1. This CDR3 is built from 14 residues. Per germline, CDR1 LNHDA and CDR2 SQIVND (reference sequence). Germline trimming cut 2 bases from V and 5 bases from J; bases unmatched to any gene: 4. CDR3 loop: CASSIRDRAHEQYF. In DNA, the CDR3 is TGTGCCAGTAGTATACGGGACAGGGCCCACGAGCAGTACTTC.

V gene TRBV5-1 combines with J gene TRBJ1-6; a weak D match, TRBD1 (6 bases). Germline values: CDR1 SGHRS, CDR2 YFSETQ. The CDR3 is made up of 16 amino acids. Deletions cut 3 bases from V and 8 bases from J, with 18 bases between. CDR3: CASSSWGGGSDSPLHF. CDR3 coding DNA: TGCGCCAGCAGCTCCTGGGGTGGGGGCTCAGATTCACCCCTCCACTTT.

CDR3 amino acids: CASSQDSSGSSYNEQFF. The CDR3, as DNA: TGCGCCAGCAGCCAAGATTCAAGCGGTTCCTCCTACAATGAGCAGTTCTTC. The chain has TRBV4-3 and TRBJ2-1; perhaps TRBD2 as D (5 bases). The CDR3 is 17 amino acids. Between the trimmed V and J ends, which lost 0 bases and 0 bases, there was a span of 12 bases. CDR1 is LGHNA and CDR2 is YSLEER in the germline V gene.

This chain links TRBV18 with TRBJ2-7; TRBD2 matches at 8 bases. CDR1 is KGHSH, CDR2 LQKENI, per germline. Losses at the gene ends were 5 bases for V and 0 bases for J; bases not matched to a gene: 3. This CDR3 contains 14 residues. The CDR3 protein is CASSESGSSYEQYF. DNA of the CDR3: TGTGCCAGCTCAGAAAGCGGGAGCTCCTACGAGCAGTACTTC.

The chain combines TRBV28 with TRBJ2-3, with no clear D. Germline V gene lookup returns CDR1 MDHEN and CDR2 SYDVKM. Trimming stripped 6 bases from V and 8 bases from J, with 9 bases between. The CDR3 runs 11 residues. The CDR3 nucleotides read TGTGCCAGCAGCCCCTTCGGTACGCAGTATTTT. Its translation is CASSPFGTQYF.

The J gene is TRBJ1-2, the V gene TRBV7-8, with no clear D. This CDR3 comprises 14 residues. The germline gives CDR1 SGHVS, CDR2 FQNEAQ. Trimming removed 2 bases at V and 4 bases at J, with 11 bases between. CDR3 DNA: TGTGCCAGCAGCTTAAGGCAGGAAAGCTATGGCTACACCTTC. Protein: CASSLRQESYGYTF.

The chain links TRBV28 to TRBJ1-5; TRBD1 matches 9 bases. The V segment lost 5 bases and the J segment 4 bases; nucleotides outside the gene matches: 6. Germline V gene data show CDR1 as MDHEN and CDR2 as SYDVKM. The CDR3 loop spans 15 amino acids. CDR3 coding DNA: TGTGCCAGCAGTAGCAGGGGACAGGGAAATCAGCCCCAGCATTTT. Protein product: CASSSRGQGNQPQHF.

The chain uses TRBV29-1 and TRBJ1-1; D uncertain. Per the germline V gene, CDR1 is SQVTM and CDR2 is ANQGSEA. This CDR3 is 15 amino acids long. V dropped 4 bases and J dropped 0 bases, with 15 bases sitting between them. CDR3 loop: CSVGAGWGMNTEAFF. The CDR3 region has the DNA TGCAGCGTTGGGGCGGGGTGGGGAATGAACACTGAAGCTTTCTTT.

V is TRBV5-6 and J is TRBJ1-6; possibly TRBD1 for D (6 bases). This CDR3 contains 14 residues. Germline CDR1 reads SGHDT; CDR2 reads YYEEEE. V lost 0 bases and J 10 bases, leaving 11 bases between the germline ends. The CDR3 bases are TGTGCCAGCAGCTTGGAGGGGGGAGGGTCACCCCTCCACTTT. Residues: CASSLEGGGSPLHF.

This chain joins TRBV9 and TRBJ2-5, with 8 bases identical to TRBD1. Trimming took 3 bases from V and 2 from J; bases not matched to a gene: 6. Germline CDR1 and CDR2: SGDLS and YYNGEE. The CDR3 has 15 amino acids. CDR3 nucleotides: TGTGCCAGCAGCGCCCAACACAGGGGGCAAGAGACCCAGTACTTC. Translating gives CASSAQHRGQETQYF.

The chain recombines TRBV6-5 with TRBJ1-1, with D unresolved. This CDR3 has 14 residues. Germline CDR1 and CDR2: MNHEY and SVGAGI. V was cut by 6 bases and J by 1 base, with 12 bases left in between. The CDR3 protein is CASSPLAGNTEAFF. CDR3 in DNA: TGTGCCAGCAGCCCTTTGGCGGGGAACACTGAAGCTTTCTTT.

The rearrangement joins TRBV7-6 to TRBJ1-2; 7 bases fit TRBD1. Per the germline V gene, CDR1 is SGHVS and CDR2 is FNYEAQ. V lost 2 bases to trimming and J lost 8 bases; unmatched junction nucleotides: 20. This CDR3 comprises 18 residues. This CDR3 reads CASSLLPGQRREGEGYTF. CDR3 nucleotide sequence: TGTGCCAGCAGCTTATTACCGGGACAGCGCCGGGAAGGGGAAGGCTACACCTTC.

The V and J genes are TRBV28 and TRBJ1-1; 9 nucleotides line up with TRBD1. CDR1 is MDHEN, CDR2 SYDVKM, per germline. V shed 6 bases and J 5 bases; nucleotides not matched to a gene: 4. The CDR3 is 13 residues long. CDR3 bases: TGTGCCAGCAGCTGGACAGGGGAAACTGAAGCTTTCTTT. Encoded protein: CASSWTGETEAFF.

This chain joins TRBV5-1 and TRBJ1-1; D unresolved. Trimming took off 0 bases at V and 3 bases at J, with 12 bases between the two ends. Germline assignment: CDR1 SGHRS and CDR2 YFSETQ. The CDR3 sequence is 15 residues long. CDR3 in DNA: TGCGCCAGCAGCTTGGGGTCGGTTCCGTACACTGAAGCTTTCTTT. Amino acids: CASSLGSVPYTEAFF.

The genes are TRBV6-1 and TRBJ2-7, with 9 positions matching TRBD2. The length of the CDR3 is 14 residues. The J segment lost 2 bases and the V segment lost 6 bases, leaving 5 bases of the junction unmatched. CDR1 and CDR2 (germline): MNHNS, SASEGT. CDR3: CASRIAGEPYEQYF. The CDR3 DNA sequence: TGTGCCAGCAGGATAGCGGGAGAACCCTACGAGCAGTACTTC.

V gene TRBV7-9 combines with J gene TRBJ2-1, with D possibly being TRBD2 (5 bases). The CDR3 covers 15 residues. In germline, CDR1 is SEHNR, CDR2 FQNEAQ (reference sequence). V was clipped by 5 bases and J by 7 bases, with 18 bases between them. CDR3 loop: CASSLLAQKGNEQFF. The CDR3 DNA follows: TGTGCCAGCAGCCTTCTAGCCCAAAAAGGGAATGAGCAGTTCTTC.

The V call is TRBV9, the J call TRBJ2-3, with 7 nucleotides matching TRBD2. V shed 5 bases, J shed 0 bases, and the junction held 9 bases outside the gene matches. In germline, CDR1 is SGDLS, CDR2 YYNGEE. CDR3 length: 16 residues. The CDR3 bases are TGTGCCAGCAGTCTCAACCCGCGGGAGAGCACAGATACGCAGTATTTT. Protein: CASSLNPRESTDTQYF.

This sequence joins TRBV19 and TRBJ1-2; D remains unclear. The germline gives CDR1 LNHDA, CDR2 SQIVND (reference sequence). This CDR3 is 15 amino acids long. Between the trimmed V and J ends, which lost 1 base and 5 bases, there was a span of 14 bases. The CDR3 DNA follows: TGTGCCAGTAGTATAGCGGACTCTCCCGGGTATGGCTACACCTTC. Translating it yields CASSIADSPGYGYTF.

This sequence joins TRBV9 and TRBJ2-3; D unclear. The CDR3 totals 14 residues. In germline, CDR1 is SGDLS, CDR2 YYNGEE. V was cut by 0 bases and J by 6 bases, with 11 bases left in between. The DNA of the CDR3 is TGTGCCAGCAGCGTAGTTTCTAGATCCGATACGCAGTATTTT. Its translation: CASSVVSRSDTQYF.

Note on this clone: A junction end diverges from the germline sequence, so it may reflect a read error. V gene TRBV7-9 combines with J gene TRBJ2-7, with D unresolved. Germline V lookup: CDR1 SEHNR, CDR2 FQNEAQ (reference sequence). This CDR3 is built from 11 residues. This CDR3 reads CSSSFGYEQYF. DNA for the CDR3: TGTTCCAGCAGCTTCGGGTACGAGCAGTACTTC.

V is TRBV19 and J is TRBJ1-5; D is uncertain. The CDR3 length is 13 residues. From germline, CDR1 is LNHDA and CDR2 SQIVND (reference sequence). The V gene lost 4 bases and the J gene lost 4 bases, with 8 bases spanning the gap. The CDR3 region is CASSTLWNQPQHF. CDR3 bases: TGTGCCAGTAGTACACTTTGGAATCAGCCCCAGCATTTT.

This rearrangement joins TRBV5-1 to TRBJ2-1; D may be TRBD2 (6 bases). Germline CDR1 is SGHRS and CDR2 is YFSETQ. The V end lost 2 bases, the J end lost 4 bases, and 13 bases lay between the germline ends. The CDR3 has 15 amino acids. The CDR3 nucleotides are TGCGCCAGCAGCTTCCCCGGAGGGTCTTACAATGAGCAGTTCTTC. It encodes CASSFPGGSYNEQFF.